This is a list of T cell receptor beta chains from one sample in a study of identical twins. Using its own MiXCR run on the 5' RACE reads, TCRdb lists one record per CDR3 protein. The sample has 310,000 or so distinct CDR3 sequences; roughly 10% are singletons. The same sample was also studied in work on yellow fever vaccine responses in identical twins.

Specimen: CD8+ T cells sorted from blood. These receptors all stem from a woman aged 18-35 years in good health. Both conserved end residues are part of each CDR3. The order of the fields is clone size, D gene, J gene, CDR3 length, V gene, CDR3 protein, CDR3 DNA. D genes are given only for firm matches. Rows may omit the clone size; those that give it use once, few, many or a size class.

. | . | TRBJ1-2 | 14 | TRBV4-3 | CASSQVSQRDGYTF | TGCGCCAGCAGCCAAGTCTCCCAGAGGGATGGCTACACCTTC
few | TRBD2 | TRBJ2-5 | 16 | TRBV3-1 | CASSPTSGGDKETQYF | TGTGCCAGCAGCCCCACTAGCGGGGGGGACAAAGAGACCCAGTACTTC
. | . | TRBJ1-2 | 12 | TRBV28 | CASSLGAGGYTF | TGTGCCAGCAGCTTGGGGGCGGGCGGCTACACCTTC
few | . | TRBJ2-3 | 14 | TRBV9 | CASSVTGLGDTQYF | TGTGCCAGCAGCGTAACGGGGCTTGGCGATACGCAGTATTTT
. | . | TRBJ2-1 | 13 | TRBV2 | CASTPRLVVEQFF | TGTGCCAGCACCCCCCGACTAGTTGTTGAGCAGTTCTTC
. | TRBD2 | TRBJ2-3 | 17 | TRBV5-5 | CASSPQGGAGGTDTQYF | TGTGCCAGCAGCCCGCAGGGTGGAGCGGGAGGGACAGATACGCAGTATTTT
few | . | TRBJ1-5 | 15 | TRBV7-2 | CASSDMMGPNQPQHF | TGTGCCAGCAGCGATATGATGGGGCCGAATCAGCCCCAGCATTTT
few | TRBD2 | TRBJ2-7 | 16 | TRBV28 | CASSLSEAGITYEQYF | TGTGCCAGCAGTTTAAGCGAAGCGGGAATAACCTACGAGCAGTACTTC
. | . | TRBJ2-7 | 13 | TRBV7-9 | CASSTRDGYEQYF | TGTGCCAGCTCCACCCGTGATGGCTACGAGCAGTACTTC
many | . | TRBJ1-1 | 17 | TRBV4-2 | CASSPEVWAGLDTEAFF | TGTGCCAGCAGCCCGGAGGTTTGGGCAGGGTTGGACACTGAAGCTTTCTTT
many | TRBD2 | TRBJ2-1 | 16 | TRBV18 | CASSSRAGGPENEQFF | TGTGCCAGCTCCAGTCGAGCGGGAGGGCCGGAAAATGAGCAGTTCTTC
. | . | TRBJ1-6 | 15 | TRBV5-1 | CASSPLEATISPLHF | TGCGCCAGCAGCCCCCTTGAGGCGACGATTTCACCCCTCCACTTT
few | TRBD1 | TRBJ1-2 | 16 | TRBV12-3/TRBV12-4 | CASSSSGTGTPYGYTF | TGTGCCAGCAGTTCATCCGGGACAGGCACCCCTTATGGCTACACCTTC
few | . | TRBJ2-5 | 19 | TRBV10-2 | CASSWGQGRGSGDGETQYF | TGCGCCAGCAGTTGGGGACAGGGCAGGGGTAGCGGGGATGGAGAGACCCAGTACTTC
. | TRBD1 | TRBJ1-6 | 14 | TRBV20-1 | CSASPGTGGSPLHF | TGCAGTGCTTCTCCCGGGACAGGGGGTTCACCCCTCCACTTT
many | TRBD1 | TRBJ2-7 | 13 | TRBV12-3/TRBV12-4 | CASSSTGGEEQYF | TGTGCCAGCAGTTCTACAGGGGGTGAGGAGCAGTACTTC
. | . | TRBJ1-5 | 14 | TRBV5-8 | CASSPGRPNQPQHF | TGTGCCAGCAGCCCGGGACGGCCCAATCAGCCCCAGCATTTT
. | . | TRBJ2-7 | 11 | TRBV2 | CASGGSVEQYF | TGTGCCAGCGGGGGATCGGTCGAGCAGTACTTC
many | TRBD1 | TRBJ2-1 | 14 | TRBV7-9 | CASSLGGQGNEQFF | TGTGCCAGCAGCTTAGGGGGACAGGGCAATGAGCAGTTCTTC
. | TRBD2 | TRBJ2-3 | 18 | TRBV12-3/TRBV12-4 | CAFCLPHETSGETDTQYF | TGTGCCTTCTGTTTACCTCATGAGACTAGCGGGGAGACAGATACGCAGTATTTT
few | . | TRBJ2-1 | 15 | TRBV5-1 | CASSLEPLGSEEQFF | TGCGCCAGCAGCTTGGAACCCCTAGGTTCGGAGGAGCAGTTCTTC
many | TRBD2 | TRBJ2-2 | 16 | TRBV3-1 | CASSQPGRESTGELFF | TGTGCCAGCAGCCAACCGGGGCGGGAGTCCACCGGGGAGCTGTTTTTT
few | TRBD1 | TRBJ2-3 | 15 | TRBV19 | CASSAKGASTDTQYF | TGTGCCAGTAGTGCAAAGGGGGCCAGCACAGATACGCAGTATTTT
few | . | TRBJ2-7 | 14 | TRBV18 | CASSPGTQKVEQYF | TGTGCCAGCTCACCCGGGACACAGAAAGTCGAGCAGTACTTC
few | TRBD2 | TRBJ2-7 | 12 | TRBV27 | CASGGGSYEQYF | TGTGCCAGCGGCGGGGGCTCCTACGAGCAGTACTTC
many | . | TRBJ1-2 | 11 | TRBV29-1 | CSVKTMVGYTF | TGCAGCGTTAAGACGATGGTAGGCTACACCTTC
once | TRBD2 | TRBJ2-3 | 18 | TRBV6-1 | CASSDGTSGRAVTDTQYF | TGTGCAAGCAGTGATGGGACTAGCGGGAGGGCCGTTACAGATACGCAGTATTTT
many | . | TRBJ2-1 | 16 | TRBV5-4 | CASSLESSGGGYEQFF | TGTGCCAGCAGCTTGGAGAGTTCGGGAGGGGGCTATGAGCAGTTCTTC
many | . | TRBJ2-3 | 15 | TRBV4-3 | CASSQDRALGATQYF | TGCGCCAGCAGCCAAGACCGCGCCCTGGGGGCTACGCAGTATTTT
. | TRBD2 | TRBJ2-3 | 19 | TRBV5-1 | CASSLRLAGGRTSTDTQYF | TGCGCCAGCAGCTTACGACTAGCGGGAGGACGAACTAGCACAGATACGCAGTATTTT
. | . | TRBJ2-7 | 13 | TRBV9 | CASSVGARGEQYF | TGTGCCAGCAGCGTAGGAGCGCGCGGTGAGCAGTACTTC
few | . | TRBJ2-3 | 16 | TRBV2 | CASSDEGAVYTDTQYF | TGTGCCAGCAGTGACGAGGGTGCAGTTTACACAGATACGCAGTATTTT
few | . | TRBJ1-1 | 15 | TRBV7-6 | CASSLVLGQNTEAFF | TGTGCCAGCAGCTTAGTATTGGGCCAGAACACTGAAGCTTTCTTT
few | . | TRBJ2-1 | 14 | TRBV7-2 | CASSLILVDNEQFF | TGTGCCAGCAGCTTAATACTAGTAGACAATGAGCAGTTCTTC
many | . | TRBJ2-7 | 14 | TRBV12-3/TRBV12-4 | CASSLGVSPYEQYF | TGTGCCAGCAGTTTAGGCGTTAGTCCGTACGAGCAGTACTTC
. | TRBD2 | TRBJ2-5 | 14 | TRBV29-1 | CSVEWREGLETQYF | TGCAGCGTTGAGTGGCGGGAGGGCCTGGAGACCCAGTACTTC
many | TRBD2 | TRBJ2-5 | 16 | TRBV5-1 | CASSLRLAGNQETQYF | TGCGCCAGCAGCTTGCGGCTAGCGGGGAACCAAGAGACCCAGTACTTC
few | . | TRBJ1-2 | 13 | TRBV27 | CASSSGKTYGYTF | TGTGCCAGCAGTTCAGGGAAAACTTATGGCTACACCTTC
many | TRBD1 | TRBJ1-2 | 14 | TRBV29-1 | CSVGGQGELDGYTF | TGCAGCGTTGGAGGACAGGGCGAATTGGATGGCTACACCTTC
few | . | TRBJ2-7 | 15 | TRBV4-3 | CASSQFTGTSYEQYF | TGCGCCAGCAGCCAGTTTACCGGGACCTCCTACGAGCAGTACTTC
. | TRBD1 | TRBJ1-2 | 16 | TRBV20-1 | CSASLGTGGSNYGYTF | TGCAGTGCCAGTTTGGGGACAGGGGGCAGTAACTATGGCTACACCTTC
few | TRBD1 | TRBJ1-4 | 15 | TRBV7-9 | CASSSQGESGEKLFF | TGTGCCAGCAGCTCACAGGGGGAAAGTGGGGAAAAACTGTTTTTT
. | TRBD2 | TRBJ2-1 | 14 | TRBV4-3 | CASSLERERDEQFF | TGCGCCAGCAGTCTGGAGCGGGAAAGGGATGAGCAGTTCTTC
few | . | TRBJ2-7 | 14 | TRBV28 | CASSLRNREYEQYF | TGTGCCAGCAGTTTACGAAACAGGGAGTACGAGCAGTACTTC
many | . | TRBJ2-7 | 14 | TRBV7-8 | CASSSSSGSYEQYF | TGTGCCAGCAGCTCCTCCAGTGGGTCCTACGAGCAGTACTTC
many | . | TRBJ2-1 | 18 | TRBV5-1 | CASSGGAASSGSYNEQFF | TGCGCCAGCAGCGGGGGGGCCGCTTCTAGCGGCTCCTACAATGAGCAGTTCTTC
. | . | TRBJ1-5 | 12 | TRBV24-1 | CATSDLGQPQHF | TGTGCCACCAGTGATTTGGGGCAGCCCCAGCATTTT
. | TRBD2 | TRBJ2-7 | 17 | TRBV5-5 | CASSSTLSGRSSYEQYF | TGTGCCAGCAGTTCCACCTTGAGCGGGAGGAGCTCCTACGAGCAGTACTTC
. | TRBD2 | TRBJ2-7 | 15 | TRBV4-2 | CASSQGRGSPYEQYF | TGTGCCAGCAGCCAAGGACGCGGGAGCCCCTACGAGCAGTACTTC
many | . | TRBJ1-6 | 16 | TRBV20-1 | CSARDLAGTPEWPLHF | TGCAGTGCTAGAGATCTAGCAGGGACCCCGGAATGGCCCCTCCACTTT
few | . | TRBJ2-3 | 17 | TRBV11-2 | CASSLDGNLWGTDTQYF | TGTGCCAGCAGCTTAGACGGAAACTTATGGGGCACAGATACGCAGTATTTT
many | . | TRBJ2-7 | 15 | TRBV28 | CASSLFGLDSYEQYF | TGTGCCAGCAGTTTATTTGGCCTAGACTCCTACGAGCAGTACTTC